Below are 32 T cell receptor beta chains sequenced from a single sample in a study of blood T cells in healthy people across ages. A second PCR, run for about 7 to 11 cycles, used a sample-barcoded 5' primer plus a J-beta primer mix. TCRdb itself ran the 5' RACE reads through MiXCR, one entry per CDR3 protein. The table includes under 800,000 distinct CDR3 sequences, roughly 41% detected once. Sample: blood. All receptors come from an older woman in good health.

This clonotype was found a few times. The V and J genes are TRBV7-3 and TRBJ2-6; the D is unclear. Between the trimmed V and J ends, which lost 1 base and 0 bases, there was a span of 4 bases. The germline gives CDR1 SGHTA, CDR2 FQGTGA. The CDR3 has 15 residues. The CDR3 region is CASSLKYSGANVLTF. The CDR3 nucleotides read TGTGCCAGCAGCTTAAAATACTCTGGGGCCAACGTCCTGACTTTC.

A note on this clonotype: Since a much larger clone is just one base distant, this may be a read error. V is TRBV7-3 and J is TRBJ2-5; the D gene is possibly TRBD2 (5 bases). V gave up 5 bases and J gave up 11 bases, with 24 bases separating them. This CDR3 comprises 15 residues. CDR1 and CDR2 from the germline V gene are SGHTA and FQGTGA. For the CDR3, the DNA is TGTGCCAGCAGCGTGAACGCGGGTGGTCACAATGAGCAGTACTTC. It is translated as CASSVNAGGHNEQYF.

The chain combines TRBV7-2 with TRBJ2-1, with TRBD2 identical over 8 bases. The CDR3 is made up of 15 amino acids. The V segment lost 5 bases and the J segment 0 bases; nucleotides outside the gene matches: 3. Germline assignment: CDR1 SGHTA and CDR2 FQGNSA. CDR3 residues: CASSLSGISYNEQFF. CDR3 DNA: TGTGCCAGCAGCCTTAGCGGGATCTCCTACAATGAGCAGTTCTTC.

On this clonotype: A read error may produce the germline difference seen at one junction end. CDR3 nucleotides: TGTGCCAGTAGGGGGGTGTTAGATACGCAGTGTTTT. Its translation is CASRGVLDTQCF. This rearrangement joins TRBV12-3 or TRBV12-4 to TRBJ2-3, with D perhaps being TRBD1 or TRBD2 (6 bases each). The CDR3 sequence is 12 residues long.

On this clonotype: One base away lies a much larger clone, so this may be a sequencing read error. The CDR3 DNA reads TGCGCCAGCAGCCTCAAACTAGCGGGAGGGCGAGAGGCCCAGTACTTC. Residues: CASSLKLAGGREAQYF. The chain carries TRBV4-3 and TRBJ2-5, with 13 bases that match TRBD2. The CDR3 runs to 16 residues. CDR1 and CDR2 from the germline V gene are LGHNA and YSLEER.

CDR3 protein: CASSYREGLETQYF. The CDR3 DNA reads as TGTGCCAGCAGTTACCGGGAGGGCCTCGAGACCCAGTACTTC. The gene calls are TRBV6-2 or TRBV6-3 and TRBJ2-5; 8 positions match TRBD2. V trimming: 2 bases; J trimming: 5 bases; junction bases outside the gene matches: 4. This CDR3 region has 14 residues. CDR1 MNHEY and CDR2 SVGEGT come from the germline V gene.

V is TRBV20-1 and J is TRBJ2-5; D is uncertain. V was trimmed by 3 bases and J by 11 bases, leaving 16 bases between them. The germline gives CDR1 DFQATT, CDR2 SNEGSKA (reference sequence). The CDR3 runs to 12 residues. CDR3 coding DNA: TGCAGTGCTAGTGGGTTTCACAATGAGCAGTACTTC. It encodes CSASGFHNEQYF.

J is TRBJ2-4 and V is TRBV7-9; a possible D gene is TRBD1 (5 bases). TRBJ2-7 explains the end of the DNA better; the J call may be wrong. CDR3 size: 15 residues. Per the germline V gene, CDR1 is SEHNR and CDR2 is FQNEAQ (reference sequence). The CDR3 DNA is TGTGCCAGCAGCAGACGCTCGGCAGGGAACTACGAGCAGTACTTC. It yields the protein CASSRRSAGNYEQYF.

This clonotype occurred a few times. An end of the junction differs from the germline gene, which may be a read error. The rearrangement joins TRBV7-2 to TRBJ2-2; TRBD1 matches 9 bases. Germline loops: CDR1 SGHTA, CDR2 FQGNSA. This CDR3 region has 17 residues. The CDR3 spells CASSLASGDRGAGELFF. Written as DNA, the CDR3 is TGTGCCAGCAGCCTAGCATCCGGCGACAGGGGGGCCGGGGAGCTGTTTTTT.

The chain uses TRBV7-9 and TRBJ2-3; 8 bases line up with TRBD2. Germline CDR1 SEHNR, CDR2 FQNEAQ (reference sequence). The ends lost 5 bases at V and 1 base at J; junction bases unmatched: 11. This CDR3 is built from 17 residues. The DNA of the CDR3 is TGTGCCAGCAGCCCGCCGGGGCTAGCGGGCCGCACAGATACGCAGTATTTT. Protein: CASSPPGLAGRTDTQYF.

V usage is TRBV25-1 and J usage is TRBJ1-2; possibly TRBD1 for D (6 bases). Germline values: CDR1 MGHDK, CDR2 SYGVNS. Trimming pared 8 bases from V and 1 base from J, leaving 20 bases between. This CDR3 region has 16 residues. CDR3 coding DNA: TGTGCCAGCGATAATTCGGACAGAGCCGGTAACTATGGCTACACCTTC. It translates to CASDNSDRAGNYGYTF.

This clonotype turned up a few times. The rearrangement uses TRBV27 and TRBJ2-7; the match to TRBD1 covers 8 bases. The CDR3 is 17 amino acids. Germline V gene sequence: CDR1 MNHEY, CDR2 SMNVEV (reference sequence). V lost 4 bases, J lost 3 bases, and 14 bases stayed unmatched. The CDR3 sequence is CASSSPNDRGEFYEQYF. The CDR3, as DNA: TGTGCCAGCAGTTCCCCCAACGACAGGGGAGAATTCTACGAGCAGTACTTC.

In DNA form, the CDR3 reads TGTGCCAGCGGCCCCGGACTAGCGGGAGTAGACGAGCAGTACTTC. Translating it yields CASGPGLAGVDEQYF. The chain recombines TRBV2 with TRBJ2-7; 13 bases are shared with TRBD2. The V gene's germline CDR1 is SNHLY and CDR2 FYNNEI. The CDR3 sequence is 15 residues long. The junction had 9 bases not matched to a gene; V was cut back by 8 bases and J by 5 bases.

This clonotype showed up just once. The chain uses TRBV27 and TRBJ1-6; TRBD1 is a possible D gene (5 bases). Trimming stripped 9 bases from V and 7 bases from J, with 13 bases between. The CDR3 is 13 residues long. Germline assignment: CDR1 MNHEY and CDR2 SMNVEV (reference sequence). The CDR3 spells CASPDRQNSPLHF. DNA of the CDR3: TGTGCCAGTCCTGACAGACAAAATTCACCCCTCCACTTT.

This clonotype occurred a few times. In nucleotides, the CDR3 is TGTGCCAGCAGTGAGGGGACAGGGAACTCCTACGAGCAGTACTTC. Protein product: CASSEGTGNSYEQYF. This chain joins TRBV2 and TRBJ2-7; the match to TRBD1 covers 9 bases. The CDR3 has 15 amino acids. The trim removed 3 bases at V and 0 bases at J, leaving 3 bases unmatched. Germline V gives CDR1 SNHLY, CDR2 FYNNEI.

This clonotype was detected once. The V call is TRBV4-1, the J call TRBJ1-4; tentative D call: TRBD1 (5 bases). Germline CDR1 is MGHRA and CDR2 is YSYEKL. The ends were cut back, 3 bases at V and 6 bases at J, with 11 bases in the middle. The CDR3 is 14 residues long. CDR3 protein: CASSQGLEDEKLFF. For the CDR3, the DNA is TGCGCCAGCAGCCAGGGGCTTGAGGATGAAAAACTGTTTTTT.

In the case of this clonotype: A single base separates this from a much larger clone, so it may be a read error. This chain joins TRBV29-1 and TRBJ2-5; tentative D call: TRBD2 (6 bases). The CDR3 extends over 13 amino acids. Germline V gene sequence: CDR1 SQVTM, CDR2 ANQGSEA. Trimming took off 0 bases at V and 11 bases at J, with 16 bases between the two ends. CDR3 protein: CSVEDGGINEQYF. The CDR3 DNA is TGCAGCGTTGAAGACGGAGGGATCAATGAGCAGTACTTC.

This clonotype was counted only a few times. This chain connects TRBV20-1 to TRBJ1-2; possibly TRBD1 for D (6 bases). CDR3 length: 14 residues. The V gene's germline CDR1 is DFQATT and CDR2 SNEGSKA (reference sequence). V was trimmed by 1 base and J by 4 bases, leaving 13 bases between them. The DNA of the CDR3 is TGCAGTGCTAGAGGGCCAGGGGAGGGCTATGGCTACACCTTC. Translated: CSARGPGEGYGYTF.

This clonotype turned up a few times. V gene TRBV9 combines with J gene TRBJ2-7; D not certain. The V gene's germline CDR1 is SGDLS and CDR2 YYNGEE. Trimming cost V 0 bases and J 2 bases, with 9 bases left between them. CDR3 length: 14 amino acids. The CDR3 nucleotides read TGTGCCAGCAGCGTAGGGTCAGTTACCTACGAGCAGTACTTC. Its translation: CASSVGSVTYEQYF.

This sequence joins TRBV7-8 and TRBJ2-7; D not certain. V was clipped by 6 bases and J by 3 bases, with 12 bases between them. The CDR3 extends over 13 amino acids. Per the germline V gene, CDR1 is SGHVS and CDR2 is FQNEAQ. The CDR3: CASRTTESYEQYF. The CDR3 DNA reads TGTGCCAGCAGAACGACGGAAAGCTACGAGCAGTACTTC.

This chain connects TRBV27 to TRBJ1-5, with D perhaps matching TRBD1 (6 bases). The V end was cut by 8 bases, the J end by 3 bases, with 17 bases between. Germline-derived CDR1 and CDR2 are MNHEY and SMNVEV (reference sequence). This CDR3 spans 15 amino acids. CDR3: CASRDQGLHNQPQHF. The CDR3, as DNA: TGTGCCAGCCGAGATCAGGGGCTCCACAATCAGCCCCAGCATTTT.

The V call is TRBV28, the J call TRBJ2-1, with 7 bases aligning to TRBD2. CDR1 MDHEN and CDR2 SYDVKM come from the germline V gene. There are 15 residues in the CDR3. The V and J ends lost 8 bases and 4 bases, in that order; junction bases with no gene match: 11. The CDR3 loop is CASCVGGLGYNEQFF. CDR3 DNA sequence: TGTGCCAGCTGCGTCGGTGGACTAGGATACAATGAGCAGTTCTTC.

This clonotype appeared a few times. This chain links TRBV28 with TRBJ1-4; possibly TRBD1 for D (6 bases). From germline, CDR1 is MDHEN and CDR2 SYDVKM. The CDR3 spans 16 residues. Trimming took off 9 bases at V and 0 bases at J, with 17 bases between the two ends. The CDR3 DNA follows: TGTGCCAGTACCGGACAGTCTAGCCCAACTAATGAAAAACTGTTTTTT. It yields the protein CASTGQSSPTNEKLFF.

The chain uses TRBV20-1 and TRBJ2-5, with TRBD1 as a possible D gene (6 bases). Germline-derived CDR1 and CDR2 are DFQATT and SNEGSKA (reference sequence). The V end was cut by 5 bases, the J end by 5 bases, with 21 bases between. The CDR3 loop spans 15 amino acids. This chain's CDR3 is CSAVPGTTGPETQYF. The CDR3 DNA follows: TGCAGTGCTGTCCCCGGGACAACCGGTCCGGAGACCCAGTACTTC.

This clonotype was observed once. This may be a read error, as it is one base from a much larger clone. The V call is TRBV5-1, the J call TRBJ2-3, with D possibly TRBD2 on 5 matching bases. Germline V CDR1 and CDR2: SGHRS, YFSETQ. The CDR3 consists of 12 residues. The CDR3 DNA follows: TGCGCCAGCAGCTTGGACCGGGATATGCAGTATTTT. Translated, it gives CASSLDRDMQYF.

The chain recombines TRBV29-1 with TRBJ2-1, with D maybe TRBD1 (5 bases). Germline V CDR1 and CDR2: SQVTM, ANQGSEA. Trimming cost V 4 bases and J 10 bases, with 14 bases left between them. The CDR3 length is 12 residues. The CDR3 DNA reads as TGCAGCGTTGGGCAGGGCGGTACCGAGCAGTTCTTC. The encoded protein is CSVGQGGTEQFF.

This clonotype was observed many times. The CDR3 nucleotides are TGTGCCACACAGGGTCTGGGCTACGAGCAGTACTTC. Translating gives CATQGLGYEQYF. V usage is TRBV12-3 or TRBV12-4 and J usage is TRBJ2-7; maybe TRBD1 (6 bases). The CDR3 is 12 amino acids. V lost 10 bases, J lost 3 bases, and 13 bases lay in between.

In its sample, this clonotype was seen a few times. In nucleotides, the CDR3 is TGTGCCAGCAGCCAAGATCTTCCCAGCCGACTTAATGAGCAGTTCTTC. It encodes CASSQDLPSRLNEQFF. The V and J genes are TRBV4-2 and TRBJ2-1; no firm D call. CDR1 is LGHNA and CDR2 is YNFKEQ in the germline V gene. V lost 0 bases and J 7 bases, leaving 16 bases between the germline ends. The CDR3 covers 16 residues.

The rearrangement uses TRBV25-1 and TRBJ1-3; TRBD1 might be the D (5 bases). The V gene lost 4 bases and the J gene lost 3 bases, with 13 bases spanning the gap. This CDR3 is built from 15 residues. Germline V CDR1 and CDR2: MGHDK, SYGVNS. The CDR3 region is CASSGWEGDGNTIYF. CDR3 DNA: TGTGCCAGCAGTGGTTGGGAAGGGGATGGAAACACCATATATTTT. Variable domain in full (rest from reference TRBV25-1 and TRBJ1-3): EADIYQTPRYLVIGTGKKITLECSQTMGHDKMYWYQQDPGMELHLIHYSYGVNSTEKGDLSSESTVSRIRTEHFPLTLESARPSHTSQYLCASSGWEGDGNTIYFGEGSWLTVV.

This clonotype occurred a few times. The V call is TRBV7-2, the J call TRBJ2-5, with 9 bases aligning to TRBD1. CDR3 length equals 15 residues. V was pared by 7 bases and J by 5 bases, with 11 bases of the junction left unmatched. Germline V gives CDR1 SGHTA, CDR2 FQGNSA. CDR3 in amino acids: CASTNPQGARETQYF. The CDR3 nucleotides are TGTGCCAGCACCAATCCACAGGGGGCGAGGGAGACCCAGTACTTC.

The chain has TRBV19 and TRBJ2-3; TRBD2 matches at 14 bases. V lost 7 bases, J lost 7 bases, and 4 bases stayed unmatched. CDR1 is LNHDA and CDR2 is SQIVND in the germline V gene (reference sequence). CDR3 size: 14 residues. CDR3 residues: CASTGTSGGYTQYF. The CDR3 nucleotides read TGTGCCAGTACCGGGACTAGCGGGGGATATACGCAGTATTTT.

The chain couples TRBV6-1 to TRBJ2-1; D perhaps matches TRBD1 (5 bases). The CDR3 has 12 amino acids. CDR1 and CDR2 from the germline V gene are MNHNS and SASEGT. Deletions cut 7 bases from V and 8 bases from J, with 12 bases between. CDR3 region: CASKTRADEQFF. The CDR3, as DNA: TGTGCCAGCAAAACCAGGGCGGATGAGCAGTTCTTC.